The rows below give T cell receptor beta chains drawn from one sample of a study of a mutant IDH1 vaccine in newly diagnosed glioma. Assay used: immunoSEQ multiplex PCR; TCRdb lists only in-frame clones, some missing. The sample consists of about 16,000 clones, around four fifths of them appearing once. The material was PBMCs, obtained from a glioma patient treated with radiotherapy, temozolomide or both. The source is a man aged 40-50 years with glioma. The CDR3 runs from the conserved cysteine through the conserved F or W. Each record gives: V gene, D gene, clone size, J gene, CDR3 protein, CDR3 DNA. The D gene is left open where the match is weak. Clone size is given for some rows only: seen once, a few or many times, or a class if the clone is expanded.

>TRBV19|TRBD1|.|TRBJ1-5
CASKGQPNYSNQPQHF
TGTGCGTCAAAGGGACAGCCGAACTATAGCAATCAGCCCCAGCATTTT
>TRBV10-3|.|.|TRBJ1-1
CAISERRGTEAFF
TGTGCCATCAGTGAGAGGCGGGGGACTGAAGCTTTCTTT
>TRBV5-1|TRBD1|.|TRBJ1-1
CASSLQGADTEAFF
TGCGCCAGCAGCCTCCAGGGGGCTGACACTGAAGCTTTCTTT
>TRBV5-5|TRBD2|.|TRBJ2-7
CASSLNHVAGPYEQYF
TGTGCCAGCAGCCTAAACCACGTAGCGGGGCCCTACGAGCAGTACTTC
>TRBV4-3|.|once|TRBJ1-6
CASSQAPGQFVSPPLHF
TGCGCCAGCAGCCAAGCCCCCGGACAGTTTGTTAGTCCACCCCTCCACTTT
>TRBV19|TRBD2|.|TRBJ2-1
CASTSSGIYNEQFF
TGTGCCAGTACTTCTAGCGGGATTTACAATGAGCAGTTCTTC
>TRBV27|.|once|TRBJ1-1
CASSFGQRNTEAFF
TGTGCCAGCAGTTTTGGCCAAAGGAACACTGAAGCTTTCTTT
>TRBV2|.|once|TRBJ2-3
CASSVFRAGDTQYF
TGTGCCAGCAGTGTATTCAGGGCGGGGGATACGCAGTATTTT
>TRBV14|.|.|TRBJ2-1
CASSQDLLQVPSYNEQFF
TGTGCCAGCAGCCAAGACCTTCTACAGGTACCTTCCTACAATGAGCAGTTCTTC
>TRBV5-5|.|.|TRBJ1-1
CASSLEYVTEAFF
TGTGCCAGCAGCTTGGAATATGTAACTGAAGCTTTCTTT
>TRBV19|TRBD1|.|TRBJ2-7
CASSYERKDRDIYEQYF
TGTGCCAGTAGTTATGAACGTAAGGACAGGGATATCTACGAGCAGTACTTC
>TRBV6-5|.|once|TRBJ1-2
CASTLGSAGVYGYTF
TGTGCCAGCACCCTCGGGTCAGCTGGGGTTTATGGCTACACCTTC
>TRBV30|.|.|TRBJ1-5
CAWSARCASNDPEDQPQHF
TGTGCCTGGAGTGCCCGTTGTGCGTCCAACGATCCCGAGGATCAGCCCCAGCATTTT